This T cell receptor beta chain was sequenced for a study of cytomegalovirus exposure and HLA in healthy donors. Study context: Roughly 180 million T cells yielded more than 90 million unique TCR beta sequences, as an earlier analysis found. Notes on the study in general: In a later analysis, compared with equally common non-associated chains, HLA-associated beta chains were more expanded. In a later analysis, V- and J-gene trimming of beta chains associated with a DCLRE1C missense variant, replicated independently.

As for this clone: Its specificity is unknown.

Both 60 Vbeta primers and 13 Jbeta primers went into the PCR. Data came from immunoSEQ multiplex PCR; TCRdb stores just in-frame clones and leaves some out. The sample has about 100,000 clones; 82% are singletons. V was clipped by 8 bases and J by 1 base, with 12 bases between them. Germline CDR1 and CDR2: MNHNS and SASEGT. This CDR3 is 15 amino acids long. The sequencing sample was made of PBMCs. The chain couples TRBV6-1 to TRBJ1-6, with TRBD1 as a possible D gene (5 bases). The sequence derives from a man aged 25 to 40 in good health and CMV-seropositive. Here the CDR3 reads CASLIDSSYNSPLHF. The CDR3 DNA reads as TGTGCCAGCCTTATTGACAGTTCCTATAATTCACCCCTCCACTTT.